Following are 16 T cell receptor beta chains from one sample sequenced in a study of T cell repertoires in cytomegalovirus infection. MiXCR was run by TCRdb on the reads, yielding one entry per CDR3 protein. The repertoire holds fewer than 700,000 distinct CDR3 sequences, with 20% to 30% as singletons. Sequenced: CD8+ T cells from PBMCs. These TCRs come from a human donor in good health (CMV status not recorded). Some clones in this sample may be carry-over from other donors' samples.

This clonotype appeared many times. This chain joins TRBV7-2 and TRBJ2-5; D may match TRBD1 or TRBD2 (6 bases each). CDR1 is SGHTA and CDR2 is FQGNSA in the germline V gene. Trimming stripped 5 bases from V and 5 bases from J, with 18 bases between. The CDR3 is 15 amino acids. The CDR3 is CASSPLLRRGETQYF. CDR3 sequence (DNA): TGTGCCAGCAGCCCCTTACTGAGGAGGGGGGAGACCCAGTACTTC.

V usage is TRBV6-2 or TRBV6-3 and J usage is TRBJ2-1; a possible D gene is TRBD2 (5 bases). The CDR3 is made up of 14 amino acids. V dropped 8 bases and J dropped 5 bases, with 16 bases sitting between them. CDR1 is MNHEY, CDR2 SVGEGT, per germline. CDR3 sequence (DNA): TGTGCCAGCTCGATCCTAGCCCTAGACAATGAGCAGTTCTTC. This codes for CASSILALDNEQFF.

This clonotype was recorded a few times. The V gene is TRBV5-5, the J gene TRBJ2-3; D is undetermined. With 0 bases removed from V and 3 bases from J, the gap between germline ends came to 14 bases. Germline CDR1 reads SGHKS; CDR2 reads YYEKEE (reference sequence). The CDR3 covers 16 residues. The CDR3 nucleotides are TGTGCCAGCAGCTTGGTGATGCGTCGGAAGACAGATACGCAGTATTTT. Its protein product is CASSLVMRRKTDTQYF.

This chain links TRBV13 with TRBJ2-7, with 7 bases lining up with TRBD2. The V gene end was trimmed by 1 base and the J gene end by 6 bases; junction bases not matched to a gene: 9. Germline loops: CDR1 PRHDT, CDR2 FYEKMQ (reference sequence). This CDR3 contains 15 residues. CDR3 DNA sequence: TGTGCCAGCAGCTTAGAAGCGGGGAAGGGCCGCGAGCAGTACTTC. Protein product: CASSLEAGKGREQYF.

This clonotype was observed at least ten times. In DNA, the CDR3 is TGTGCCAGCAGCTTAGTGACTAGCGGCATAGAGACCCAGTACTTC. Protein: CASSLVTSGIETQYF. The V call is TRBV7-2, the J call TRBJ2-5; 9 nucleotides align to TRBD2. CDR3 length equals 15 residues. From germline, CDR1 is SGHTA and CDR2 FQGNSA. The V segment lost 1 base and the J segment 4 bases; nucleotides outside the gene matches: 4.

This clonotype was detected many times. The V call is TRBV6-2 or TRBV6-3, the J call TRBJ1-5; D ambiguous. Germline V lookup: CDR1 MNHEY, CDR2 SVGEGT. The CDR3 is 13 amino acids. V lost 5 bases, J lost 6 bases, and 11 bases lay in between. Written as DNA, the CDR3 is TGTGCCAGCAGTCCCCGCCGGGGTCAGCCCCAGCATTTT. Its protein product is CASSPRRGQPQHF.

This clonotype occurred a few times. The chain uses TRBV7-8 and TRBJ2-1; D may be TRBD2 (7 bases). V was trimmed by 6 bases and J by 5 bases, leaving 17 bases between them. Germline loops: CDR1 SGHVS, CDR2 FQNEAQ. This CDR3 has 15 amino acids. This CDR3 is CASRLGIGGHNEQFF. In nucleotides, the CDR3 is TGTGCCAGCAGGCTAGGGATCGGGGGGCACAATGAGCAGTTCTTC. The variable domain in full, completed from reference TRBV7-8 and TRBJ2-1, reads GAGVSQSPRYKVAKRGQDVALRCDPISGHVSLFWYQQALGQGPEFLTYFQNEAQLDKSGLPSDRFFAERPEGSVSTLKIQRTQQEDSAVYLCASRLGIGGHNEQFFGPGTRLTVL.

The CDR3 loop is CASSKGSGARTYGYTF. CDR3 DNA sequence: TGTGCCAGCAGCAAAGGTTCGGGGGCCCGCACCTATGGCTACACCTTC. This sequence joins TRBV7-4 and TRBJ1-2, with D possibly matching TRBD1 (6 bases). Germline CDR1 and CDR2: SGHVT and SQSDAQ. CDR3 length: 16 residues. Trimming removed 5 bases at V and 4 bases at J, with 20 bases between.

In this sample, this clonotype turned up many times. V gene TRBV12-3 or TRBV12-4 combines with J gene TRBJ2-3; 7 positions match TRBD1. V dropped 6 bases and J dropped 2; count of bases not matched to a gene: 11. This CDR3 is built from 16 residues. CDR3 sequence: CASRTGDRIFTDTQYF. In DNA, the CDR3 is TGTGCCAGCAGAACCGGGGACAGAATATTCACAGATACGCAGTATTTT.

This clonotype has ten or more counts. The chain has TRBV28 and TRBJ2-5, with D possibly matching TRBD2 (5 bases). The CDR3 is made up of 16 amino acids. V was cut by 4 bases and J by 3 bases, with 18 bases left in between. CDR1 MDHEN and CDR2 SYDVKM come from the germline V gene. The CDR3 DNA follows: TGTGCCAGCAGTTCCCGCTCGGGATCCCGGAAAGAGACCCAGTACTTC. Amino acids: CASSSRSGSRKETQYF.

This clonotype was seen at least ten times. V gene TRBV7-2 combines with J gene TRBJ2-3, with D possibly matching TRBD2 (5 bases). The V end was cut by 5 bases, the J end by 2 bases, with 20 bases between. CDR1 is SGHTA, CDR2 FQGNSA, per germline. This CDR3 is 17 amino acids long. The CDR3 DNA sequence: TGTGCCAGCAGCCCGAATGGAGGATACACTATCACAGATACGCAGTATTTT. This encodes CASSPNGGYTITDTQYF.

The V and J genes are TRBV14 and TRBJ1-1; D remains ambiguous. V shed 0 bases and J shed 2 bases, with 7 bases lying between them. CDR1 is SGHDN, CDR2 FVKESK, per germline. The CDR3 is made up of 14 amino acids. This CDR3 reads CASSQEGSNTEAFF. The CDR3 bases are TGTGCCAGCAGCCAAGAAGGCAGTAACACTGAAGCTTTCTTT.

In this sample, this clonotype turned up a few times. The chain recombines TRBV29-1 with TRBJ1-2, with D possibly matching TRBD1 (6 bases). This CDR3 is 12 amino acids long. Trimming removed 6 bases at V and 8 bases at J, with 16 bases between. CDR1 and CDR2 (germline): SQVTM, ANQGSEA. This chain's CDR3 is CSVPAGARGYTF. The CDR3 nucleotides are TGCAGCGTCCCCGCAGGGGCCCGAGGCTACACCTTC.

This clonotype was detected a few times. This chain links TRBV14 with TRBJ2-1; D uncertain. This CDR3 has 14 residues. V was trimmed by 1 base and J by 4 bases, leaving 8 bases between them. Germline CDR1 and CDR2: SGHDN and FVKESK. CDR3 bases: TGTGCCAGCAGCCAAGGTCCAGGTTACAATGAGCAGTTCTTC. Its protein product is CASSQGPGYNEQFF.

This chain uses TRBV6-5 with TRBJ1-1; D perhaps matches TRBD1 (5 bases). Germline V CDR1 and CDR2: MNHEY, SVGAGI. V lost 6 bases and J lost 3, with 14 bases in between. This CDR3 has 14 amino acids. In DNA, the CDR3 is TGTGCCAGCAGCCCAGGGTATCGGGACACTGAAGCTTTCTTT. This gives the protein CASSPGYRDTEAFF.

On this clonotype: It may be a read error: a sequence one base away is much more abundant. The chain is built from TRBV7-6 and TRBJ1-1; TRBD1 matches 7 bases. This CDR3 has 13 amino acids. CDR1 SGHVS and CDR2 FNYEAQ come from the germline V gene. The CDR3 protein is CVSQKGGSVETFF. The CDR3 DNA follows: TGTGTCAGTCAGAAAGGGGGCTCCGTGGAGACTTTCTTT.